These T cell receptor beta chains were read from a single sample in a study of identical twins. TCRdb processed the 5' RACE reads anew with MiXCR; each CDR3 protein has one entry. The data show about 1.7 million distinct CDR3 sequences, less than 40% seen once. Sequencing was performed on cord blood. Receptors were obtained from a newborn girl in good health. CDR3s include the opening cysteine and the closing phenylalanine or tryptophan. D genes are given only for firm matches. Size tells how often a clone was seen (once, few, many) or the class of an expanded clone, and some rows leave it out.

TRBV7-8	TRBJ2-2	few	-	CASSLVAWGSTGELFF	TGTGCCAGCAGCTTAGTGGCGTGGGGGAGTACCGGGGAGCTGTTTTTT
TRBV21-1	TRBJ2-1	-	-	CASSDYVTGLAGGEEQFF	TGTGCCAGCAGCGACTACGTAACGGGACTAGCGGGAGGGGAAGAGCAGTTCTTC
TRBV5-1	TRBJ2-1	few	-	CASSFIGGHSYNEQFF	TGCGCCAGCAGCTTTATTGGGGGCCACTCCTACAATGAGCAGTTCTTC
TRBV29-1	TRBJ1-6	-	TRBD1	CSASTGNNSPLHF	TGCAGCGCCTCGACAGGGAACAATTCACCCCTCCACTTT
TRBV6-5	TRBJ1-2	few	-	CASSYEGGSGYTF	TGTGCCAGCAGTTACGAGGGGGGCTCTGGCTACACCTTC
TRBV5-1	TRBJ2-3	-	-	CASSLVQGTVTQYF	TGCGCCAGCAGCTTGGTTCAGGGCACAGTTACGCAGTATTTT
TRBV29-1	TRBJ1-2	many	-	CSVVAPQGPNYGYTF	TGCAGCGTTGTTGCTCCACAGGGACCTAACTATGGCTACACCTTC
TRBV29-1	TRBJ2-3	many	-	CSVGGADTQYF	TGCAGCGTTGGAGGGGCGGATACGCAGTATTTT
TRBV28	TRBJ1-1	-	TRBD1	CASSFTGAGTEAFF	TGTGCCAGCAGTTTCACAGGGGCAGGGACTGAAGCTTTCTTT
TRBV3-1	TRBJ2-7	-	-	CASSQDVAGYEQYF	TGTGCCAGCAGCCAAGATGTCGCAGGCTACGAGCAGTACTTC
TRBV4-2	TRBJ2-3	once	TRBD2	CASSQPPWTSGGESDTQYF	TGTGCCAGCAGCCAACCCCCCTGGACTAGCGGGGGGGAATCAGATACGCAGTATTTT
TRBV20-1	TRBJ2-1	few	-	CSARDPGLQTYNEQFF	TGCAGTGCTAGAGACCCAGGACTCCAAACCTACAATGAGCAGTTCTTC
TRBV28	TRBJ2-1	few	-	CASSLRDWDNEQFF	TGTGCCAGCAGTTTGCGGGATTGGGACAATGAGCAGTTCTTC
TRBV5-1	TRBJ2-1	many	-	CASSLGGATYNEQFF	TGCGCCAGCAGCTTGGGCGGGGCCACCTACAATGAGCAGTTCTTC
TRBV28	TRBJ2-1	few	TRBD2	CASSRTSGRALPSYNEQFF	TGTGCCAGCAGTCGGACTAGCGGGAGGGCCCTCCCTTCCTACAATGAGCAGTTCTTC
TRBV6-2/TRBV6-3	TRBJ1-1	-	TRBD1	CSSSYPGGTGTTEAFF	TGTTCCAGCAGTTACCCTGGAGGGACAGGGACCACTGAAGCTTTCTTT
TRBV27	TRBJ1-2	few	-	CASGKLNYGYTF	TGTGCCAGCGGGAAACTTAACTATGGCTACACCTTC
TRBV4-2	TRBJ1-1	few	TRBD1	CASRRDRGTTEAFF	TGTGCCAGCAGGAGGGACAGGGGAACCACTGAAGCTTTCTTT
TRBV20-1	TRBJ1-2	-	TRBD1	CSATGGEYGYTF	TGCAGTGCTACAGGGGGCGAATATGGCTACACCTTC
TRBV20-1	TRBJ2-1	-	TRBD2	CSAGGTSGGYNEQFF	TGCAGTGCTGGTGGGACTAGCGGGGGCTACAATGAGCAGTTCTTC
TRBV7-2	TRBJ2-1	many	-	CATKQVANYNEQFF	TGTGCCACCAAACAGGTCGCCAATTACAATGAGCAGTTCTTC
TRBV6-2/TRBV6-3	TRBJ2-7	many	-	CASSYSSLRVHYEQYF	TGTGCCAGCAGTTACTCGAGCTTAAGGGTTCACTACGAGCAGTACTTC
TRBV10-3	TRBJ2-5	few	TRBD2	CAISPRLAGKETQYF	TGTGCCATCAGTCCCCGCTTAGCGGGGAAAGAGACCCAGTACTTC
TRBV7-9	TRBJ2-5	-	-	CASSFTRTDQETQYF	TGTGCCAGCAGCTTTACACGGACAGACCAAGAGACCCAGTACTTC
TRBV12-3/TRBV12-4	TRBJ2-1	-	TRBD2	CASIAGGPYNEQFF	TGTGCCAGCATAGCGGGGGGACCTTACAATGAGCAGTTCTTC
TRBV5-1	TRBJ1-2	-	TRBD1	CASIEASDRGHYGYTF	TGCGCCAGCATCGAAGCTTCGGACAGGGGACACTATGGCTACACCTTC
TRBV7-2	TRBJ1-1	-	-	CASSLVTQGNTEAFF	TGTGCCAGCAGTTTAGTCACACAGGGGAACACTGAAGCTTTCTTT
TRBV27	TRBJ1-5	-	TRBD1	CASSLSGTGHQPQHF	TGTGCCAGCAGTTTATCTGGGACAGGGCATCAGCCCCAGCATTTT
TRBV27	TRBJ2-2	-	TRBD1	CASSWRQGAGELFF	TGTGCCAGCAGTTGGAGACAGGGGGCCGGGGAGCTGTTTTTT
TRBV5-6	TRBJ2-3	-	TRBD1	CASSLRGPGTDTQYF	TGTGCCAGCAGCTTGAGGGGGCCAGGCACAGATACGCAGTATTTT
TRBV7-2	TRBJ1-2	-	TRBD1	CASSPQTGDGYTF	TGTGCCAGCAGCCCACAAACAGGGGATGGCTACACCTTC
TRBV27	TRBJ2-3	few	TRBD2	CASSSPGGLDTQYF	TGTGCCAGCAGTTCCCCGGGGGGATTGGATACGCAGTATTTT
TRBV5-1	TRBJ2-3	-	TRBD2	CASSLAGARLDTQYF	TGCGCCAGCAGCCTAGCGGGCGCCAGATTAGATACGCAGTATTTT
TRBV20-1	TRBJ1-5	-	-	CSAGREDQPQHF	TGCAGTGCGGGCAGGGAAGATCAGCCCCAGCATTTT
TRBV5-6	TRBJ2-5	-	-	CASSLGDNPQVYF	TGTGCCAGCAGCTTGGGGGACAACCCTCAGGTGTACTTC
TRBV25-1	TRBJ1-2	few	TRBD1	CASSESRTGVYGYTF	TGTGCCAGCAGTGAATCACGGACAGGGGTCTATGGCTACACCTTC
TRBV15	TRBJ2-7	few	-	CATSPSGRSSYEQYF	TGTGCCACCAGTCCGTCAGGACGGAGCTCCTACGAGCAGTACTTC
TRBV20-1	TRBJ2-6	few	-	CSARDRYFDSGANVLTF	TGCAGTGCTAGGGACAGATACTTCGACTCTGGGGCCAACGTCCTGACTTTC
TRBV27	TRBJ2-3	-	TRBD1	CASSFRGQFSDTQYF	TGTGCCAGCAGTTTCCGGGGACAGTTCTCAGATACGCAGTATTTT
TRBV25-1	TRBJ2-3	many	TRBD1	CASSEGQGTDTQYF	TGTGCCAGCAGTGAAGGACAGGGCACAGATACGCAGTATTTT
TRBV25-1	TRBJ2-7	-	TRBD1	CASSAGGTYEQYF	TGTGCCAGCAGCGCAGGGGGCACGTACGAGCAGTACTTC
TRBV2	TRBJ2-1	-	TRBD2	CASSEKGLGISSYNEQFF	TGTGCCAGCAGTGAAAAGGGACTAGGGATCAGCTCCTACAATGAGCAGTTCTTC
TRBV20-1	TRBJ1-6	few	-	CSASGRAAYNSPLHF	TGCAGTGCTAGTGGGAGGGCCGCCTATAATTCACCCCTCCACTTT
TRBV5-1	TRBJ2-1	many	-	CASSLAVSSYNEQFF	TGCGCCAGCAGCTTGGCGGTAAGCTCCTACAATGAGCAGTTCTTC
TRBV4-2	TRBJ2-1	few	-	CASSQDRRSHEQFF	TGTGCCAGCAGCCAAGATCGGAGATCGCATGAGCAGTTCTTC
TRBV6-6	TRBJ2-5	many	-	CASSGPYQETQYF	TGTGCCAGTAGCGGACCGTACCAAGAGACCCAGTACTTC
TRBV6-6	TRBJ2-1	few	-	CASSYGASANEQFF	TGTGCCAGCAGTTACGGGGCTAGCGCCAATGAGCAGTTCTTC
TRBV5-1	TRBJ2-3	few	TRBD1	CATSPGQGAADTQYF	TGCGCCACAAGTCCGGGACAGGGGGCAGCAGATACGCAGTATTTT
TRBV10-3	TRBJ2-7	-	TRBD1	CAIRGQLSYEQYF	TGTGCCATCAGGGGACAGCTCTCTTACGAGCAGTACTTC
TRBV12-3/TRBV12-4	TRBJ2-7	-	TRBD2	CASSYGLALRHEQYF	TGTGCCAGCAGTTACGGACTAGCGCTCCGCCACGAGCAGTACTTC
TRBV12-3/TRBV12-4	TRBJ2-3	-	TRBD2	CASSLSLRGSGTSGLGDTDTQYF	TGTGCCAGCAGTTTAAGTCTCCGGGGATCCGGGACTAGCGGTTTGGGAGACACAGATACGCAGTATTTT
TRBV5-8	TRBJ1-5	-	-	CASSLAPSLYSNQPQHF	TGTGCCAGCAGCTTGGCTCCCAGCCTCTATAGCAATCAGCCCCAGCATTTT
TRBV2	TRBJ2-3	-	-	CASSDFRELTDTQYF	TGTGCCAGCAGTGATTTTAGGGAACTCACAGATACGCAGTATTTT
TRBV27	TRBJ1-2	-	-	CASRERGNHYGYTF	TGTGCCAGCAGAGAGCGGGGGAACCACTATGGCTACACCTTC